The rows below give T cell receptor beta chains drawn from one sample of a study of T cell changes during pregnancy in multiple sclerosis. Profiling relied on immunoSEQ multiplex PCR, and the TCRdb table lists in-frame clones only, not all of them. The sample has 35,000 to 45,000 clones, about 90% seen once. The sample was CD4+ T cells from peripheral blood mononuclear cells, taken after pregnancy. These receptors were collected from a female donor in good health, enrolled as a control in a pregnancy study. CDR3s include the opening cysteine and the closing phenylalanine or tryptophan. D genes are given only for firm matches. Only part of the rows carry a size: once, few, many, or a class if the clone is expanded.

d_gene	v_gene	j_gene	abundance	CDR3nt	CDR3aa
NA	TRBV11-3	TRBJ2-2	NA	TGTGCCAGCAGCTCACTTAACCCCGGGGAGCTGTTTTTT	CASSSLNPGELFF
NA	TRBV7-2	TRBJ2-7	NA	TGTGCCAGCAGCACCCAGGGGGGCCCCTACGAGCAGTACTTC	CASSTQGGPYEQYF
NA	TRBV7-8	TRBJ1-1	NA	TGTGCCAGCAGCTTGCCCTTTGTCACTCTAGGAGCTGAAGCTTTCTTT	CASSLPFVTLGAEAFF
TRBD1	TRBV11-1	TRBJ2-2	NA	TGTGCCAGCAGTTGGCCAGGGGGCACCGGGGAGCTGTTTTTT	CASSWPGGTGELFF
TRBD1	TRBV28	TRBJ2-7	NA	TGTGCCAGCAGTACAGGGGTATACGAGCAGTACTTC	CASSTGVYEQYF
NA	TRBV21-1	TRBJ2-7	NA	TGTGCCAGCAGCTCCAGGGACAGGGACGAGCAGTACTTC	CASSSRDRDEQYF
TRBD2	TRBV5-1	TRBJ2-3	NA	TGCGCCAGCAGCTTGGGATCGGTAGCGGGGGGGAGCACAGATACGCAGTATTTT	CASSLGSVAGGSTDTQYF
TRBD2	TRBV7-8	TRBJ2-1	NA	TGTGCCAGCAGCCCACCGGGACTAGCGGGGATAAATGAGCAGTTCTTC	CASSPPGLAGINEQFF
NA	TRBV5-6	TRBJ2-3	NA	TGTGCCAGCAGCTCCGCCGGTACAGATACGCAGTATTTT	CASSSAGTDTQYF
TRBD1	TRBV6-5	TRBJ1-6	NA	TGTGCCAGCAGTTACTCGTCTGGGACAGCTAATTCACCCCTCCACTTT	CASSYSSGTANSPLHF
TRBD1	TRBV27	TRBJ2-2	NA	TGTGCCAGCACTCGAAGACAGGGGAACACCGGGGAGCTGTTTTTT	CASTRRQGNTGELFF
NA	TRBV19	TRBJ2-5	NA	TGTGCCAGTAGTCCCCTGGCGGATCTCCAAGAGACCCAGTACTTC	CASSPLADLQETQYF
NA	TRBV28	TRBJ1-1	NA	TGTGCCAGCAGCATCCCCAGGAACACTGAAGCTTTCTTT	CASSIPRNTEAFF
NA	TRBV7-9	TRBJ1-1	NA	TGTGCCAGCAGCTTCATGGGCCTGTTGAACACTGAAGCTTTCTTT	CASSFMGLLNTEAFF
TRBD1	TRBV29-1	TRBJ1-2	NA	TGCAGCGCTACCGGGACAGCAAACTACTATGGCTACACCTTC	CSATGTANYYGYTF
TRBD1	TRBV7-9	TRBJ2-1	NA	TGTGCCAGCAGCAAAGGACAGGGGTGGAATGAGCAGTTCTTC	CASSKGQGWNEQFF
TRBD1	TRBV30	TRBJ1-2	NA	TGTGCCTGGAGTTTGGACAGGGGTTATGGCTACACCTTC	CAWSLDRGYGYTF
NA	TRBV28	TRBJ1-4	NA	TGTGCCAGCAGTTTGTTCAGTCCAACTAATGAAAAACTGTTTTTT	CASSLFSPTNEKLFF
TRBD2	TRBV10-3	TRBJ2-7	few	TGTGCCATCAGCCCTACTAGCGGGGGCTACGAGCAGTACTTC	CAISPTSGGYEQYF
NA	TRBV7-2	TRBJ1-6	NA	TGTGCCAGCAGCGCCCTCCCGACGGGGTCACCCCTCCACTTT	CASSALPTGSPLHF
TRBD1	TRBV2	TRBJ1-4	NA	TGTGCCAGCAGGACCGGGACAGGGGCAAATGAAAAACTGTTTTTT	CASRTGTGANEKLFF
NA	TRBV13	TRBJ2-7	NA	TGTGCCAGCAGCTTATTGGGGGCAAATTCCTACGAGCAGTACTTC	CASSLLGANSYEQYF
NA	TRBV4-1	TRBJ2-2	NA	TGCGCCAGCAGCCAAGATCCCAACTCGATAATCGGGGAGCTGTTTTTT	CASSQDPNSIIGELFF
NA	TRBV5-6	TRBJ1-3	NA	TGTGCCAGCAGCAGCCGGAGATCTGGAAACACCATATATTTT	CASSSRRSGNTIYF
NA	TRBV29-1	TRBJ1-2	NA	TGCAGCGCAGGACAGCAAACTAACTATGGCTACACCTTC	CSAGQQTNYGYTF
NA	TRBV4-1	TRBJ2-7	NA	TGCGCCAGCAGCCAAGGGCTTGCGTTCGGGGGGCGCTACGAGCAGTACTTC	CASSQGLAFGGRYEQYF
TRBD1	TRBV4-1	TRBJ1-4	NA	TGCGCCAGCAGCCAATTCTTGACAGGGATCGGGGAAAAACTGTTTTTT	CASSQFLTGIGEKLFF
NA	TRBV4-1	TRBJ1-2	NA	TGCGCCAGCAGCCAAGATACAGTCTATGGCTACACCTTC	CASSQDTVYGYTF
NA	TRBV6-1	TRBJ1-1	NA	TGTGCCAGCGTTACAGCTACAATGAACACTGAAGCTTTCTTT	CASVTATMNTEAFF
NA	TRBV6-5	TRBJ2-2	NA	TGTGCCAGCAGGATTATAGCCGGGGAGCTGTTTTTT	CASRIIAGELFF
NA	TRBV28	TRBJ2-5	NA	TGTGCCAGCAGTTCCTCAGGGGGAGGAGAGACCCAGTACTTC	CASSSSGGGETQYF
NA	TRBV10-3	TRBJ1-2	NA	TGTGCCATCAGTTCCCGGGACTACTATGGCTACACCTTC	CAISSRDYYGYTF
TRBD1	TRBV28	TRBJ1-1	once	TGTGCCAGCAGTTTAGGGACAGCGAACACTGAAGCTTTCTTT	CASSLGTANTEAFF
NA	TRBV29-1	TRBJ2-5	once	TGCAGCGTTGAAGGGTCGGGGAGAGAAGAGACCCAGTACTTC	CSVEGSGREETQYF
TRBD1	TRBV19	TRBJ1-5	few	TGTGCCAGTACCACGGGGACAGGGTCATATAGCAATCAGCCCCAGCATTTT	CASTTGTGSYSNQPQHF
NA	TRBV14	TRBJ1-1	NA	TGTGCCAGCAGCCAAGTCCAGGGAAATACTGAAGCTTTCTTT	CASSQVQGNTEAFF
NA	TRBV6-4	TRBJ2-2	NA	TGTGCCAGCAGTGACTCAGGGCGGGACTCAAACACCGGGGAGCTGTTTTTT	CASSDSGRDSNTGELFF
TRBD2	TRBV5-1	TRBJ2-2	once	TGCGCCAGCAGCCTAGGACTAGCGGGGTCTAACACCGGGGAGCTGTTTTTT	CASSLGLAGSNTGELFF
NA	TRBV28	TRBJ1-1	NA	TGTGCCAGCAGATATACCGACAGAAACACTGAAGCTTTCTTT	CASRYTDRNTEAFF
TRBD2	TRBV4-1	TRBJ2-7	few	TGCGCCAGCAGCCTAGCATCGGGACTAGCGGGGGGTGAGCAGTACTTC	CASSLASGLAGGEQYF
TRBD2	TRBV27	TRBJ2-7	NA	TGTGCCAGCAGTTTCTCTAGCGGGAGAATTGGTGAGCAGTACTTC	CASSFSSGRIGEQYF
TRBD1	TRBV4-1	TRBJ1-3	NA	TGCGCCAGCAGCCATACAGGGGGACCTGGAAACACCATATATTTT	CASSHTGGPGNTIYF
NA	TRBV6-1	TRBJ2-1	NA	TGTGCCAGCAGGCAACAGGACAATGAGCAGTTCTTC	CASRQQDNEQFF
NA	TRBV11-2	TRBJ2-7	NA	TGTGCCAGCAGCTCGGCTAGGGAGCAGTACTTC	CASSSAREQYF
NA	TRBV6-4	TRBJ1-6	NA	TGTGCCAGCAGTGACCGTCCCCATTCACCCCTCCACTTT	CASSDRPHSPLHF
TRBD2	TRBV28	TRBJ2-1	NA	TGTGCCAGCAGTTCTTATTCTAGCGGGAGATTAAATGAGCAGTTCTTC	CASSSYSSGRLNEQFF
NA	TRBV18	TRBJ1-3	NA	TGTGCCAGCTCACAATCGAGCCGCTCTGGAAACACCATATATTTT	CASSQSSRSGNTIYF
TRBD2	TRBV7-6	TRBJ2-7	few	TGTGCCAGCAGCTCTACCCGACTAGCCCAGCAGTACTTC	CASSSTRLAQQYF
TRBD2	TRBV5-1	TRBJ2-1	NA	TGCGCCAGCAGCTTGGCTCCTAGCGGGAGGGACAATGAGCAGTTCTTC	CASSLAPSGRDNEQFF
NA	TRBV27	TRBJ2-1	NA	TGTGCCAGCAATTCCCGACGCGGCTCCCATGAGCAGTTCTTC	CASNSRRGSHEQFF
TRBD2	TRBV7-7	TRBJ2-3	NA	TGTGCTAGCAGCTTAGGGGCGGGAGGGGATACGCAGTATTTT	CASSLGAGGDTQYF
NA	TRBV29-1	TRBJ1-1	few	TGCAGCGTTGCTGGCTTGAACACTGAAGCTTTCTTT	CSVAGLNTEAFF
NA	TRBV1	TRBJ1-2	NA	TGCACCAGCAGCCATAAACAGGGGGTAGAAAATGGCTACACCTTC	CTSSHKQGVENGYTF
NA	TRBV29-1	TRBJ1-2	NA	TGCAGCGTTGAGTCTGTAACGGGAAGCTATGGCTACACCTTC	CSVESVTGSYGYTF